The 19 T cell receptor beta chains below all came from one sample that was sequenced in a study of regulatory T cells in long-lasting Graves disease. Time point reported: newly diagnosed GD, antithyroid drugs for less than 3 months. From PBMCs, RNA was extracted and then used to make the TCR library. Investigators prepared the TCR beta libraries by applying iRepertoire HTBI primers and Arm-PCR of CDR3 regions. MiXCR was run by TCRdb on the multiplex PCR reads, yielding one entry per CDR3 protein. Of 530,000 or so distinct CDR3 sequences listed, approximately 13% are singletons. These data also featured in a second study, about T cells in Graves' hyperthyroidism and ophthalmopathy.

Sample: peripheral blood mononuclear cells (PBMCs), taken at new diagnosis, from a patient treated with antithyroid drugs. The receptors shown here come from a man aged 25 to 40 with Graves disease.

This clonotype was recorded many times. The genes are TRBV7-8 and TRBJ1-1, with unresolved D. The V end was cut by 2 bases, the J end by 7 bases, with 11 bases between. Germline CDR1 is SGHVS and CDR2 is FQNEAQ. The CDR3 loop spans 13 amino acids. The CDR3 loop reads CASSLITSGEAFF. CDR3 bases: TGTGCCAGCAGCTTAATCACGAGTGGTGAAGCTTTCTTT. Using reference TRBV7-8 and TRBJ1-1 for the parts outside the CDR3, the full variable domain is GAGVSQSPRYKVAKRGQDVALRCDPISGHVSLFWYQQALGQGPEFLTYFQNEAQLDKSGLPSDRFFAERPEGSVSTLKIQRTQQEDSAVYLCASSLITSGEAFFGQGTRLTVV.

This clonotype was seen ten or more times. The V call is TRBV19, the J call TRBJ2-3; 9 nucleotides match TRBD2. With 9 bases clipped from V and 0 bases from J, the junction kept 4 bases outside the gene matches. The CDR3 contains 14 residues. Germline loops: CDR1 LNHDA, CDR2 SQIVND (reference sequence). The CDR3 DNA sequence: TGTGCCAGCAGCACTAGCGGGAGCACAGATACGCAGTATTTT. Protein product: CASSTSGSTDTQYF. Full variable domain (rest looked up from reference TRBV19 and TRBJ2-3): DGGITQSPKYLFRKEGQNVTLSCEQNLNHDAMYWYRQDPGQGLRLIYYSQIVNDFQKGDIAEGYSVSREKKESFPLTVTSAQKNPTAFYLCASSTSGSTDTQYFGPGTRLTVL.

This chain connects TRBV27 to TRBJ2-6, with 8 bases identical to TRBD1. CDR1 is MNHEY and CDR2 is SMNVEV in the germline V gene (reference sequence). The CDR3 has 20 amino acids. With 2 bases clipped from V and 4 bases from J, the junction kept 16 bases outside the gene matches. CDR3 DNA: TGTGCCAGCAGTTTAACCGATCGTAGTCAGGGGGCGCAAGGGGCCAACGTCCTGACTTTC. Residues: CASSLTDRSQGAQGANVLTF.

Worth noting for this clonotype: A much larger clone lies a single base off, so this may be a read error. The chain employs TRBV6-5 and TRBJ2-5; TRBD2 matches 7 bases. There are 15 residues in the CDR3. Germline V gene data show CDR1 as MNHEY and CDR2 as SVGAGI. The CDR3 loop reads CASSYEVGGSNERFF. CDR3 sequence (DNA): TGTGCCAGCAGTTACGAGGTGGGGGGGTCCAATGAGCGGTTCTTC.

Comments on this clonotype: One base away lies a much larger clone, so this may be a sequencing read error. The chain carries TRBV16 and TRBJ2-7; 9 nucleotides match TRBD1. CDR3 length: 14 amino acids. V dropped 4 bases and J dropped 7; count of bases not matched to a gene: 8. In germline, CDR1 is KGHSY, CDR2 FQNENV. In DNA form, the CDR3 reads TGTGCCAGCAGCCCTGTGACAGGGGGGCTTGAGCAGTACTTC. Translation: CASSPVTGGLEQYF.

This chain joins TRBV27 and TRBJ2-7, with 11 bases fitting TRBD2. V was clipped by 3 bases and J by 5 bases; unmatched bases: 9. The CDR3 runs 16 residues. Germline V gene lookup returns CDR1 MNHEY and CDR2 SMNVEV (reference sequence). The CDR3 protein is CASSLVLAGEDDEQYF. CDR3 coding DNA: TGTGCCAGCAGTTTGGTACTAGCGGGAGAGGATGACGAGCAGTACTTC.

This clonotype has ten or more counts. The gene calls are TRBV27 and TRBJ2-5; D might be TRBD2 (6 bases). V gave up 5 bases and J gave up 5 bases, with 18 bases separating them. CDR3 length: 15 amino acids. In germline, CDR1 is MNHEY, CDR2 SMNVEV (reference sequence). CDR3 sequence (DNA): TGTGCCAGCAGTCCACGACTAGACCGATTGGAGACCCAGTACTTC. Its translation is CASSPRLDRLETQYF.

This clonotype has ten or more counts. The CDR3 DNA reads as TGTGCCAGCAGCTTAGCGGAGAATGAGCAGTTCTTC. Translating it yields CASSLAENEQFF. The V gene is TRBV11-2, the J gene TRBJ2-1; the D is unclear. Germline-derived CDR1 and CDR2 are SGHAT and FQNNGV. This CDR3 has 12 residues. Trimming took off 1 base at V and 7 bases at J, with 5 bases between the two ends. The full variable domain, its missing parts supplied by reference TRBV11-2 and TRBJ2-1, is EAGVAQSPRYKIIEKRQSVAFWCNPISGHATLYWYQQILGQGPKLLIQFQNNGVVDDSQLPKDRFSAERLKGVDSTLKIQPAKLEDSAVYLCASSLAENEQFFGPGTRLTVL.

This chain joins TRBV12-3 or TRBV12-4 and TRBJ2-7, with D tentatively TRBD2 (5 bases). This CDR3 contains 12 residues. The ends were cut back, 7 bases at V and 6 bases at J, with 13 bases in the middle. The CDR3 reads CASTEGWSEQYF. The CDR3 nucleotides are TGTGCCAGCACAGAGGGCTGGAGCGAGCAGTACTTC.

This clonotype was seen ten or more times. The gene calls are TRBV2 and TRBJ2-7, with a weak D call TRBD2 (6 bases). Germline V gene sequence: CDR1 SNHLY, CDR2 FYNNEI. The V end was cut by 11 bases, the J end by 1 base, with 12 bases between. The CDR3 runs to 12 residues. The chain's CDR3 is CAVTGTSYEQYF. The CDR3 DNA follows: TGTGCCGTAACCGGGACTTCCTACGAGCAGTACTTC.

With regard to this clonotype: A much larger clone lies one base from this, so it may be a read error. The rearrangement links TRBV3-1 to TRBJ2-5; the D is unclear. CDR1 LGHDT and CDR2 YNNKEL come from the germline V gene (reference sequence). The length of the CDR3 is 16 residues. In DNA form, the CDR3 reads TGTGCCAGCGGCCAATGGAGCGCGCCGGGTTTGGAGACCCAGTACTTC. It encodes CASGQWSAPGLETQYF.

This clonotype was found a few times. This chain links TRBV12-5 with TRBJ2-1; D remains unclear. This CDR3 comprises 14 residues. V lost 2 bases and J lost 14, with 19 bases in between. Looked up from germline, CDR1 is LGHNT and CDR2 is FRNRAP. The CDR3 here is CASGLPSDISSEFF. In nucleotides, the CDR3 is TGTGCTAGTGGTTTGCCATCCGACATCTCCTCAGAGTTCTTC. Filled out from reference TRBV12-5 and TRBJ2-1, the complete variable domain reads DARVTQTPRHKVTEMGQEVTMRCQPILGHNTVFWYRQTMMQGLELLAYFRNRAPLDDSGMPKDRFSAEMPDATLATLKIQPSEPRDSAVYFCASGLPSDISSEFFGPGTRLTVL.

This clonotype was picked up many times. The chain is built from TRBV3-1 and TRBJ2-1; 10 nucleotides match TRBD1. The ends lost 7 bases at V and 10 bases at J; junction bases unmatched: 10. There are 14 residues in the CDR3. In germline, CDR1 is LGHDT, CDR2 YNNKEL (reference sequence). The CDR3 protein is CASTRQGARGEQFF. The CDR3 DNA sequence: TGTGCCAGCACCCGACAGGGGGCCAGGGGGGAGCAGTTCTTC.

This clonotype appeared many times. J is TRBJ1-5 and V is TRBV5-1; the D gene is possibly TRBD1 (5 bases). Germline-derived CDR1 and CDR2 are SGHRS and YFSETQ. The CDR3 contains 13 residues. V lost 5 bases, J lost 7 bases, and 13 bases lay in between. For the CDR3, the DNA is TGCGCCAGCAGGGGGGTATCATGGCAGCCCCAGCATTTT. Translation: CASRGVSWQPQHF. The full variable domain, completed using reference TRBV5-1 and TRBJ1-5, is KAGVTQTPRYLIKTRGQQVTLSCSPISGHRSVSWYQQTPGQGLQFLFEYFSETQRNKGNFPGRFSGRQFSNSRSEMNVSTLELGDSALYLCASRGVSWQPQHFGDGTRLSIL.

This clonotype was seen many times. V gene TRBV29-1 combines with J gene TRBJ2-2; D possibly corresponds to TRBD2 (6 bases). The CDR3 has 13 residues. Trimming cost V 5 bases and J 4 bases, with 11 bases left between them. Looked up from germline, CDR1 is SQVTM and CDR2 is ANQGSEA. This chain's CDR3 is CSVKLASTGELFF. CDR3 nucleotides: TGCAGCGTTAAACTAGCTTCCACCGGGGAGCTGTTTTTT.

Only a few counts were recorded for this clonotype. The chain uses TRBV25-1 and TRBJ2-1; D assignment may be TRBD1 or TRBD2 (5 bases each). Germline-derived CDR1 and CDR2 are MGHDK and SYGVNS. V was cut by 11 bases and J by 8 bases, with 16 bases left in between. The CDR3 is made up of 12 amino acids. The CDR3 DNA is TGTGCCTCCAGGGAATGGCGGGATGAGCAGTTCTTC. As protein: CASREWRDEQFF.

This clonotype has ten or more counts. The rearrangement links TRBV28 to TRBJ2-7; TRBD1 agrees at 7 bases. The CDR3 is 14 amino acids. V trimming: 6 bases; J trimming: 5 bases; junction bases outside the gene matches: 10. Germline V CDR1 and CDR2: MDHEN, SYDVKM. DNA of the CDR3: TGTGCCAGCAGAGAGCCGAACAGGGGCCACGAGCAGTACTTC. Its translation is CASREPNRGHEQYF.

In this sample, this clonotype turned up many times. The genes are TRBV18 and TRBJ2-5; perhaps TRBD1 as D (6 bases). Germline V gene sequence: CDR1 KGHSH, CDR2 LQKENI. The ends were cut back, 3 bases at V and 1 base at J, with 12 bases in the middle. This CDR3 is built from 15 residues. As DNA, the CDR3 is TGTGCCAGCTCACCGCCCCAGGGGAGCCAAGAGACCCAGTACTTC. Protein product: CASSPPQGSQETQYF.

The V call is TRBV24-1, the J call TRBJ2-1; a possible D gene is TRBD2 (6 bases). Per the germline V gene, CDR1 is KGHDR and CDR2 is SFDVKD. With 7 bases removed from V and 6 bases from J, the gap between germline ends came to 15 bases. The length of the CDR3 is 14 residues. The CDR3 loop reads CATRGSSGINEQFF. The CDR3, as DNA: TGTGCCACCAGGGGAAGTAGCGGAATCAATGAGCAGTTCTTC.